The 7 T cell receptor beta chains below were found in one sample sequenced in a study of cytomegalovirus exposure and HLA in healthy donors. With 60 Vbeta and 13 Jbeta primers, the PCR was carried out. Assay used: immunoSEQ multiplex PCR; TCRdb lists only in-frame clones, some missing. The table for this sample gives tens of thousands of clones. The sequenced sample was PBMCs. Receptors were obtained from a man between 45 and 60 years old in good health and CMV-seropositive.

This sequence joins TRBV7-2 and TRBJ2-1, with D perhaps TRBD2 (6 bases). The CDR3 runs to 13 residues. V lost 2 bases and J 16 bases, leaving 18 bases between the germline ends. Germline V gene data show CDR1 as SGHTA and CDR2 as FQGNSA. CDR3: CASSLILTPGGFF. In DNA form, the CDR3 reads TGTGCCAGCAGCTTAATATTGACCCCCGGGGGATTCTTC.

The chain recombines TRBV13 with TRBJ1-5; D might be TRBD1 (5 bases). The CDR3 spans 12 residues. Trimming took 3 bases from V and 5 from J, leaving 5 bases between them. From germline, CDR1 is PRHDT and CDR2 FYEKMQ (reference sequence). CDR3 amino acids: CASSFRDQPQHF. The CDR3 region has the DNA TGTGCCAGCAGCTTCAGGGATCAGCCCCAGCATTTT. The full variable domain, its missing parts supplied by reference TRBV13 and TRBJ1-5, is AAGVIQSPRHLIKEKRETATLKCYPIPRHDTVYWYQQGPGQDPQFLISFYEKMQSDKGSIPDRFSAQQFSDYHSELNMSSLELGDSALYFCASSFRDQPQHFGDGTRLSIL.

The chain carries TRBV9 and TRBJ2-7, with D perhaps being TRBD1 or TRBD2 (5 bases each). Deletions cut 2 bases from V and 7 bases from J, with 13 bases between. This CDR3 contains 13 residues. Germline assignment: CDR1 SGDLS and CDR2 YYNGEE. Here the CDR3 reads CASSVDGAGEQYV. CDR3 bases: TGTGCCAGCAGCGTGGACGGGGCAGGGGAGCAGTACGTC.

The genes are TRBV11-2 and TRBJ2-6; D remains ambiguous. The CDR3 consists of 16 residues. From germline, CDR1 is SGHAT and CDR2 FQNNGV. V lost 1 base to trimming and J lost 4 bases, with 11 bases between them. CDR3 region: CASSLVPGAGANVLTF. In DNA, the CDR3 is TGTGCCAGCAGCTTAGTCCCCGGAGCAGGGGCCAACGTCCTGACTTTC.

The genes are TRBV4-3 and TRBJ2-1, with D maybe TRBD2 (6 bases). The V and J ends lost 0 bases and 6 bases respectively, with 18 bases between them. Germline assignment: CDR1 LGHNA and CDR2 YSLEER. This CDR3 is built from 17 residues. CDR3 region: CASSQDPLSGLVNEQFF. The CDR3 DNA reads TGCGCCAGCAGCCAAGATCCTCTAAGCGGGTTGGTCAATGAGCAGTTCTTC.

CDR3 residues: CASSLGTSGAYNEQFF. The CDR3 DNA follows: TGCGCCAGCAGCTTGGGGACTAGCGGGGCCTACAATGAGCAGTTCTTC. The chain has TRBV5-1 and TRBJ2-1; 12 nucleotides match TRBD2. The CDR3 is made up of 16 amino acids. Germline loops: CDR1 SGHRS, CDR2 YFSETQ. The trim removed 0 bases at V and 2 bases at J, leaving 0 bases unmatched. The full variable domain, with the rest looked up from reference TRBV5-1 and TRBJ2-1, is KAGVTQTPRYLIKTRGQQVTLSCSPISGHRSVSWYQQTPGQGLQFLFEYFSETQRNKGNFPGRFSGRQFSNSRSEMNVSTLELGDSALYLCASSLGTSGAYNEQFFGPGTRLTVL.

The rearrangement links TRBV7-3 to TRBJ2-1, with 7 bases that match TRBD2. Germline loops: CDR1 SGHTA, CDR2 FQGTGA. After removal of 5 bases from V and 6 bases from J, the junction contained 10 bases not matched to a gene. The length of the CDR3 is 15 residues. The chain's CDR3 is CASSPPGGSGNEQFF. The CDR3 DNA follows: TGTGCCAGCAGCCCCCCCGGCGGGAGTGGCAATGAGCAGTTCTTC.